The sequence of this T cell receptor beta chain was determined in a study of early T cells in non-severe SARS-CoV-2 infection. Turning to the study itself: The chains were unpaired, and the sequenced material was bulk RNA from unsorted whole blood. Study results and limitations: Anti-spike CD8 responses were favored by VDJdb matching, which missed private and CD4 specificities.

Separate cDNA molecules each had unique molecular identifiers attached to them. Each CDR3 protein gets one entry after TCRdb re-called the 5' RACE reads with MiXCR. The sample carries about 61,000 distinct CDR3 sequences, around 11% recorded once. Turning to this clonotype: Its target is not known.

V gave up 2 bases and J gave up 2 bases, with 8 bases separating them. The CDR3 is 14 amino acids. The germline CDR1 and CDR2 sequences are LNHDA and SQIVND (reference sequence). The source was whole blood, collected at baseline. This sequence originates from an adult who was a healthcare worker with PCR-confirmed SARS-CoV-2 infection or an uninfected control (not recorded which). The donor label of this sample is uncertain. The genes are TRBV19 and TRBJ2-3, with D perhaps being TRBD1 or TRBD2 (5 bases each). The CDR3 is CASSIRDPTDTQYF. CDR3 DNA sequence: TGTGCCAGTAGTATAAGGGACCCCACAGATACGCAGTATTTT.